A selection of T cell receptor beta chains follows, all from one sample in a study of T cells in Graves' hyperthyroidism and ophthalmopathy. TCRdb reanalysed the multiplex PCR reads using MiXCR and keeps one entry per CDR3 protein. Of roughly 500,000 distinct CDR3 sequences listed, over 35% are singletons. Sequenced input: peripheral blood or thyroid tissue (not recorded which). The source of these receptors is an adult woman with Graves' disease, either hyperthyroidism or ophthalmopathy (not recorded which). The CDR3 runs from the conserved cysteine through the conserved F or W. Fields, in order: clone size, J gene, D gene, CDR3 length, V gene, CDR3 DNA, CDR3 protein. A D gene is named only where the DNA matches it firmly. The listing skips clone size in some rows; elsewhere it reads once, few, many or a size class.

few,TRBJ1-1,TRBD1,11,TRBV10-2,TGCGCCACCCTGGACAGGGCTGAAGCTTTCTTT,CATLDRAEAFF
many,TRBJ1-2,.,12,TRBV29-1,TGCAGCGTTGACAGGGGTGGCGTTGGCTACACCTTC,CSVDRGGVGYTF
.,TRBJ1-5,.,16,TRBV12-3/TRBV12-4,TGTGCCAGCAGTTTGGGAGGGGGACGGGGGGCTCAGCCCCAGCATTTT,CASSLGGGRGAQPQHF
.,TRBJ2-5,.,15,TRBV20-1,TGCAGTGCTAGCCGCCAGGACCGCACCGGGGAGACCCAGTACTTC,CSASRQDRTGETQYF
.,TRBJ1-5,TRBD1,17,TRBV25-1,TGTGCCAGCAGTGCTAGAGTCGGGACAGTTAGCAATCAGCCCCAGCATTTT,CASSARVGTVSNQPQHF
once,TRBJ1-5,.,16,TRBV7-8,TGTGCCAGCAGCTCGGGGACATGGGGTAGCAATCAGCCCCAGCATTTT,CASSSGTWGSNQPQHF
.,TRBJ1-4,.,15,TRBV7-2,TGTGCCAGCAGCCCCCGGTCGGGAGCTAATGAAAAACTGTTTTTT,CASSPRSGANEKLFF
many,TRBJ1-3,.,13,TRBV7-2,TGTGCCAGCGGGGAGATCTCTGGAAACACCATATATTTT,CASGEISGNTIYF
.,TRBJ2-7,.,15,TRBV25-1,TGTGCCAGCAGTTTCACGGGTTCAGGGATTTACAAGCAGTACTTC,CASSFTGSGIYKQYF
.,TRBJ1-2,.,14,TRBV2,TGTGCCAGCAGTGTGTCAGGGATCAGCTATGGCTACACCTTC,CASSVSGISYGYTF
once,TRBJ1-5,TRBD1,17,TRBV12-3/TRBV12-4,TGTGCCAGCAGTGAAGCCCCGGACAGGGCGTTGGATCAGCCCCAGCATTTT,CASSEAPDRALDQPQHF
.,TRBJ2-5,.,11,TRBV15,TGTGCCACCAGCAGAGATGAATCCCAGTACTTC,CATSRDESQYF
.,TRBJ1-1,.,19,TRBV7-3,TGTGCCAGCAGCTCCGGACTAGCGGGGTATTCCACCGGGGACACTGAAGCTTTCTTT,CASSSGLAGYSTGDTEAFF
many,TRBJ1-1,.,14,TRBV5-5,TGTGCCAGCAGCTTGTTGAACGCCTACACTGAAGCTTTCTTT,CASSLLNAYTEAFF
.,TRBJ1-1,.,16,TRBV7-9,TGTGCCAGCAGCCCTGCTTTCATCGCCGAGAACACTGAAGCTTTCTTT,CASSPAFIAENTEAFF
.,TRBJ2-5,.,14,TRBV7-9,TGTGCCAGCAGCACACGTCCGGTAGCAGAGACCCAGTACTTC,CASSTRPVAETQYF
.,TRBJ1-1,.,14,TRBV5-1,TGCGCCAGCAGCTTGGGAGGGCAAGCCACTGAAGCTTTCTTT,CASSLGGQATEAFF
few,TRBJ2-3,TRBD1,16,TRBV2,TGTGCCAGCAGTGCCTTCCGGTCAGGGGGCTCAGATACGCAGTATTTT,CASSAFRSGGSDTQYF
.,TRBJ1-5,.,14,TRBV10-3,TGTGCCATCAGCCCCGGGGTGACGCTCGAGCCCCAGCATTTT,CAISPGVTLEPQHF
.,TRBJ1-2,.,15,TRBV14,TGTGCCAGCAGCCAAGAGGGGAGAATTCACTATGGCTACACCTTC,CASSQEGRIHYGYTF
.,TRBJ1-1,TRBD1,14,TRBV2,TGTGCCAGCAGACCCACAGGGGTGAACACTGAAGCTTTCTTT,CASRPTGVNTEAFF
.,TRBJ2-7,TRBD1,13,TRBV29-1,TGCAGCACGCGGACAGGGGGGAAATACGAGCAGTACTTC,CSTRTGGKYEQYF
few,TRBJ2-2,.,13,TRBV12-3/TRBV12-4,TGTGCCAGCAGCACCCACGACACCGGGGAGCTGTTTTTT,CASSTHDTGELFF
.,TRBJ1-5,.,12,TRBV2,TGTGCCAGCCGGGGCCACAATCAGCCCCAGCATTTT,CASRGHNQPQHF
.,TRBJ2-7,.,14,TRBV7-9,TGTGCCAGCAGCCCTCAACATGCCCCTGGTGAGCAGTACTTC,CASSPQHAPGEQYF
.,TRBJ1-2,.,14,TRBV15,TGTGCCACCAGCCCGGGCGAAGCATGGGGTGGCTACACCTTC,CATSPGEAWGGYTF
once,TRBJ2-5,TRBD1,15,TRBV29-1,TGCAGCTTGGGACAGGGTAGGGGAACCGGAGAGACCCAGTACTTC,CSLGQGRGTGETQYF
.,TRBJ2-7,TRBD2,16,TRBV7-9,TGTGCCAGTAGTACCCCGAAACTAGCGGGAGTGAGCGAGCAGTACTTC,CASSTPKLAGVSEQYF
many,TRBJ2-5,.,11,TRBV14,TGTGCCAGCAGCCAAGCGGAGACCCAGTACTTC,CASSQAETQYF
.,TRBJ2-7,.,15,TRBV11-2,TGTGCCAGCAGCTCGTCCTTTGGACAGAGCTACGAGCAGTACTTC,CASSSSFGQSYEQYF
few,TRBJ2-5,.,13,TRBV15,TGTGCCACCAGCAGCGACCGCCAAGAGACCCAGTACTTC,CATSSDRQETQYF
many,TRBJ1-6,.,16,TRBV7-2,TGTGCCAGCAGCATAGGGGGATCGGAGAATAATTCACCCCTCCACTTT,CASSIGGSENNSPLHF
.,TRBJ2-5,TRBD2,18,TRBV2,TGTGCCAGCAGTCTCCCTTTGGGACTAGCGGGAGAGGGAGAGACCCAGTACTTC,CASSLPLGLAGEGETQYF
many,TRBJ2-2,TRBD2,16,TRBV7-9,TGTGCCAGCAGCCGCCCTCTAGCGGGCAACACCGGGGAGCTGTTTTTT,CASSRPLAGNTGELFF
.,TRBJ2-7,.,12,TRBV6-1,TGTGCCAGCGGACCGGATCCCTACGAGCAGTACTTC,CASGPDPYEQYF
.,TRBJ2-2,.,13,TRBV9,TGTGCCAGCAGCGCGGGGCACACCGGGGAGCTGTTTTTT,CASSAGHTGELFF
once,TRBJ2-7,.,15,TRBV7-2,TGTGCCAGCAGCTTAGACTTAACCCGCTTTGGGTTGCAGTACTTC,CASSLDLTRFGLQYF
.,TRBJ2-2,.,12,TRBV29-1,TGCAGCGTCCTATCCCACACCGGGGAGCTGTTTTTT,CSVLSHTGELFF
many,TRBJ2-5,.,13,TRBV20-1,TGCAGTGCAGTTATAACAAACCAAGAGACCCAGTACTTC,CSAVITNQETQYF
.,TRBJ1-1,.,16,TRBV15,TGTGCCACCAGCAGCTTAGGGCAGAGCATGAACACTGAAGCTTTCTTT,CATSSLGQSMNTEAFF
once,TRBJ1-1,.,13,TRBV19,TGTGCCAGTAGTGGTAACATGAACACTGAAGCTTTCTTT,CASSGNMNTEAFF
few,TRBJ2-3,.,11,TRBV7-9,TGTGCCAGCAGCTTATTAGATACGCAGTATTTT,CASSLLDTQYF
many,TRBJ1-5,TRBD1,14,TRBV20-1,TGCAGTGCTAGTCACAGGGGGCGCGATCAGCCCCAGCATTTT,CSASHRGRDQPQHF
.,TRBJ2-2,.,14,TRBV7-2,TGTGCCAGCTCGGACCGGACGAACACCTGGGAGCTGTTTTTT,CASSDRTNTWELFF
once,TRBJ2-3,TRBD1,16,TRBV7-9,TGTGCCAGCAGCTTACCGCGGGACAGGCGCACAGATACGCAGTATTTT,CASSLPRDRRTDTQYF
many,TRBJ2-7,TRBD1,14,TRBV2,TGTGCCAGCAAAGGACAGGATAGCTCCTACGAGCAGTACTTC,CASKGQDSSYEQYF
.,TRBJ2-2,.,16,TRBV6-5,TGTGCCAGCAGTTACTCATTGAAGGGAGACACCGGGGAGCTGTTTTTT,CASSYSLKGDTGELFF
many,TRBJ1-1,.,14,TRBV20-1,TGCAGTGCTAGATGGGCGGGGGTGAACACTGAAGCTTTCTTT,CSARWAGVNTEAFF
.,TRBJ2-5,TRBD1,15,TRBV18,TGTGCCAGCTCACCCAGACAGGGGATACAAGAGACCCAGTACTTC,CASSPRQGIQETQYF
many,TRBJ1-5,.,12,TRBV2,TGTGCCAGCAGTGTCTTAGGTCAGCCCCAGCATTTT,CASSVLGQPQHF